Detailed here is one T cell receptor (beta chain). The entry originates in a study of glioma-infiltrating T cells after dendritic cell vaccination. Across the study: Samples are from glioblastoma patients in Phase I and II dendritic cell vaccine trials. Dendritic cell vaccine was injected intradermally three times, biweekly.

Time point: after dendritic cell vaccination, including at tumor progression/relapse. Using immunoSEQ multiplex PCR, the repertoire was profiled, and TCRdb retains in-frame clones only, with some absent. The sample records fewer than 11,000 clones, roughly 86% being singletons. The germline gives CDR1 MNHEY, CDR2 SMNVEV (reference sequence). The CDR3 is 14 amino acids. V gave up 7 bases and J gave up 0 bases, with 11 bases separating them. The receptor's source is a human donor with glioblastoma. The material sequenced was blood, taken after dendritic cell vaccination. This chain joins TRBV27 and TRBJ2-3; TRBD1 is a possible D gene (5 bases). CDR3 residues: CASKTGYSTDTQYF. DNA of the CDR3: TGTGCCAGCAAAACAGGTTATAGCACAGATACGCAGTATTTT.